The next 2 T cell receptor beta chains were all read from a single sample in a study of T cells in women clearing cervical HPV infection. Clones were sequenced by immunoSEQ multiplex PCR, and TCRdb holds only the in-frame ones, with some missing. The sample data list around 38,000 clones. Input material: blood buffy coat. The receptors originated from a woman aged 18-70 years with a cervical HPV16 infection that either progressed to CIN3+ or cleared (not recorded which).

This chain's CDR3 is CASSLTGRGEKLFF. CDR3 DNA (partial): TGTGCCAGCAGCTTGACGGGTAGAGGCGAAAAA. The chain recombines TRBV5-8 with TRBJ1-4; D is unclear. With the read ending 3 residues before the CDR3 end, the germline J gene is used to fill in that end. CDR1 is SGHTS, CDR2 YDEGEE, per germline. V lost 1 base and J 8 bases, leaving 12 bases between the germline ends. The CDR3 has 14 amino acids.

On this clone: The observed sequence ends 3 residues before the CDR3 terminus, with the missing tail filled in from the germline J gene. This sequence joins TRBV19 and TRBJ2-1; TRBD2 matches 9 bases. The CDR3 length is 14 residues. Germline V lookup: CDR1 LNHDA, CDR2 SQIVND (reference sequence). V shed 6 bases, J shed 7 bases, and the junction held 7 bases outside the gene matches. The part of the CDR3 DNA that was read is TGTGCCAGTAGCGGTAGCGGGAGTGGGAATGAG. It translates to CASSGSGSGNE. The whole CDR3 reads CASSGSGSGNEQFF.